This T cell receptor (beta chain) was retrieved from a study of human T cells and chemical hapten exposure. Findings and caveats of the study: Following DPC sensitization, TCRs present above 1 in 1000 frequency showed no change.

TCRdb re-called the RACE reads with MiXCR, one entry per CDR3 protein. This repertoire shows 84,000 or so distinct CDR3 sequences, roughly 10% found once; its top ten account for under 2.5%. Documented time point: patch test 2, 6 weeks after DPC sensitization. Regarding treatment: therapeutic diphenylcyclopropenone sensitization with weekly scalp DPC. At least ten counts were recorded for this clonotype. The antigen is unknown. The CDR3 length is 14 residues. Deletions cut 2 bases from V and 4 bases from J, with 11 bases between. Germline V gives CDR1 MDHEN, CDR2 SYDVKM. This clonotype was obtained from a woman aged 25 to 39 with alopecia areata. Some clones in this sample may be carry-over from other donors' samples. The starting material was whole blood, obtained in connection with sensitization to the hapten diphenylcyclopropenone (DPC). The gene calls are TRBV28 and TRBJ1-2, with D tentatively TRBD1 (5 bases). CDR3 bases: TGTGCCAGCAGTTTAGGGGCGGGGAGCTATGGCTACACCTTC. Residues: CASSLGAGSYGYTF.